The next 11 T cell receptor beta chains were all read from a single sample in a study of T cells in Graves' hyperthyroidism and ophthalmopathy. Using RNA transcripts as the source, TCR beta CDR3 regions were amplified. The HTBI primer set drove a first-round RT-PCR of the TCR CDR3. TCRdb reprocessed the multiplex PCR reads with MiXCR, giving one entry per CDR3 protein. The data hold 40,000 to 60,000 distinct CDR3 sequences, with over 40% observed a single time. The sequencing input was blood. The receptor source for this set is a woman in her forties or fifties with Graves' ophthalmopathy.

This clonotype was seen a handful of times. The genes are TRBV9 and TRBJ2-3, with 12 positions matching TRBD2. The CDR3 consists of 19 residues. CDR1 SGDLS and CDR2 YYNGEE come from the germline V gene. The V segment lost 4 bases and the J segment 0 bases; nucleotides outside the gene matches: 12. The CDR3 sequence: CASSQDRGLAGLSTDTQYF. CDR3 nucleotide sequence: TGTGCCAGCAGCCAAGATAGGGGACTAGCGGGCCTCAGCACAGATACGCAGTATTTT.

V is TRBV7-6 and J is TRBJ2-7; TRBD2 matches at 8 bases. Germline V gene lookup returns CDR1 SGHVS and CDR2 FNYEAQ. V shed 1 base and J 0 bases; nucleotides not matched to a gene: 5. The length of the CDR3 is 16 residues. The DNA for the CDR3 is TGTGCCAGCAGCTTAGGCATAGCGGGGAGCTCCTACGAGCAGTACTTC. It yields the protein CASSLGIAGSSYEQYF.

This clonotype is categorized as medium-sized. V usage is TRBV7-2 and J usage is TRBJ2-1; 9 nucleotides align to TRBD2. V shed 6 bases and J 8 bases; nucleotides not matched to a gene: 8. Per the germline V gene, CDR1 is SGHTA and CDR2 is FQGNSA. The CDR3 is made up of 14 amino acids. The CDR3 region is CASSSPSGTDEQFF. For the CDR3, the DNA is TGTGCCAGCAGTTCCCCTAGCGGGACCGATGAGCAGTTCTTC.

In its sample, this clonotype was seen many times. The chain uses TRBV6-1 and TRBJ2-3, with D maybe TRBD2 (6 bases). Trimming left V 6 bases short and J 0 bases short, with 13 bases between. CDR1 and CDR2 from the germline V gene are MNHNS and SASEGT. CDR3 length: 15 amino acids. The DNA for the CDR3 is TGTGCCAGCAGCGCACTAGCTCCTAGCACAGATACGCAGTATTTT. Amino acid sequence: CASSALAPSTDTQYF.

This chain uses TRBV6-5 with TRBJ2-1; tentative D call: TRBD1 (6 bases). The CDR3 is 13 residues long. Germline V lookup: CDR1 MNHEY, CDR2 SVGAGI. V lost 6 bases, J lost 9 bases, and 15 bases lay in between. The CDR3 DNA reads as TGTGCCAGCAGAGGGGGAAAAGTAGCTGAGCAGTTCTTC. Translated: CASRGGKVAEQFF.

This chain connects TRBV24-1 to TRBJ2-3, with 10 nucleotides matching TRBD2. This CDR3 contains 15 residues. Trimming removed 4 bases from V and 8 bases from J; junction bases left unmatched: 8. The V gene's germline CDR1 is KGHDR and CDR2 SFDVKD. For the CDR3, the DNA is TGTGCCACCAGTGACCGAGGACTAGCGGCCCGTACGCAGTATTTT. This translates into CATSDRGLAARTQYF.

Here the CDR3 DNA reads TGTGCCATCAGTGAGCCAGGACAGAACTACAATGAGCAGTTCTTC. Its translation: CAISEPGQNYNEQFF. V usage is TRBV10-3 and J usage is TRBJ2-1; the D gene is possibly TRBD1 (6 bases). The V gene's germline CDR1 is ENHRY and CDR2 SYGVKD. Trimming removed 2 bases from V and 3 bases from J, with 11 bases in between. The CDR3 is 15 residues long.

This clonotype qualifies as medium-sized. The chain is built from TRBV29-1 and TRBJ1-2; 11 bases line up with TRBD1. Germline V gives CDR1 SQVTM, CDR2 ANQGSEA. J gave up 7 bases and V 7 bases, and 5 bases lay outside the gene matches. The CDR3 loop spans 12 amino acids. CDR3 sequence: CSAGQGAVGYTF. The CDR3 DNA reads as TGCAGCGCAGGACAGGGGGCGGTTGGCTACACCTTC. The variable domain in full, with the rest retrieved from reference TRBV29-1 and TRBJ1-2, is SAVISQKPSRDICQRGTSLTIQCQVDSQVTMMFWYRQQPGQSLTLIATANQGSEATYESGFVIDKFPISRPNLTFSTLTVSNMSPEDSSIYLCSAGQGAVGYTFGSGTRLTVV.

The rearrangement joins TRBV28 to TRBJ2-3; D gene ambiguous. Trimming stripped 7 bases from V and 2 bases from J, with 16 bases between. The CDR3 runs to 15 residues. Per the germline V gene, CDR1 is MDHEN and CDR2 is SYDVKM. CDR3 coding DNA: TGTGCCAGCACGGCAATAATCAGCAACACAGATACGCAGTATTTT. Its protein is CASTAIISNTDTQYF.

This clonotype showed up many times. The chain recombines TRBV7-2 with TRBJ1-2; 8 bases fit TRBD1. The germline V gene encodes CDR1 SGHTA and CDR2 FQGNSA. This CDR3 has 14 amino acids. The trim removed 5 bases at V and 1 base at J, leaving 3 bases unmatched. The CDR3 region is CASSNRGDNYGYTF. The CDR3 coding sequence is TGTGCCAGCAGCAACAGGGGGGATAACTATGGCTACACCTTC. The full variable domain, its missing parts supplied by reference TRBV7-2 and TRBJ1-2, is GAGVSQSPSNKVTEKGKDVELRCDPISGHTALYWYRQSLGQGLEFLIYFQGNSAPDKSGLPSDRFSAERTGGSVSTLTIQRTQQEDSAVYLCASSNRGDNYGYTFGSGTRLTVV.

This CDR3 is CSAPPGQGSPLHF. The CDR3 coding sequence is TGCAGTGCTCCTCCGGGACAGGGTTCACCCCTCCACTTT. This chain joins TRBV20-1 and TRBJ1-6; 9 bases line up with TRBD1. CDR1 and CDR2 from the germline V gene are DFQATT and SNEGSKA (reference sequence). The ends lost 5 bases at V and 9 bases at J; junction bases unmatched: 5. The CDR3 extends over 13 amino acids.